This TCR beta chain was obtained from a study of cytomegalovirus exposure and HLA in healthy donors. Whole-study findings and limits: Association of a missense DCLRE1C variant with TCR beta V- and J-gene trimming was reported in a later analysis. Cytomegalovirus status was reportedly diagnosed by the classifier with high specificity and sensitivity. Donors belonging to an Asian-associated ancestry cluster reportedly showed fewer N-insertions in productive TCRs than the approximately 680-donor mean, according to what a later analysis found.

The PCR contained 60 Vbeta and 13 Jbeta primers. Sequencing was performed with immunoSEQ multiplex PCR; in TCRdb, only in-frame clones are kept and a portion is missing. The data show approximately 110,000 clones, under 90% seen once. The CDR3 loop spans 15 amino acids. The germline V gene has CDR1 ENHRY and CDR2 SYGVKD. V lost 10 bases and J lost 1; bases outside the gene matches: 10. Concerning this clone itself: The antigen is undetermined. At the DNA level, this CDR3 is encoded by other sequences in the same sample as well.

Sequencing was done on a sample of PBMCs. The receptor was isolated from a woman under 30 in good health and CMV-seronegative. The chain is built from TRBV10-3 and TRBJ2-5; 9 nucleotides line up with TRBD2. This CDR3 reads CATRIAGALQETQYF. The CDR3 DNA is TGTGCCACAAGGATAGCGGGGGCCCTCCAAGAGACCCAGTACTTC.